What follows are 17 T cell receptor beta chains derived from one specimen sequenced in a study of cytomegalovirus exposure and HLA in healthy donors. In the PCR, 60 Vbeta and 13 Jbeta primers were used. Assay: immunoSEQ multiplex PCR; the TCRdb copy retains only in-frame clones and omits some. Of some 200,000 clones in the sample, around 79% are singletons; the top ten hold more than 0.35%. The sample comprised PBMCs. Receptor source: a male donor in good health and CMV-seropositive.

This rearrangement joins TRBV2 to TRBJ1-2; TRBD1 might be the D (5 bases). Trimming took 4 bases from V and 4 from J, leaving 13 bases between them. CDR1 SNHLY and CDR2 FYNNEI come from the germline V gene. CDR3 size: 14 residues. The chain's CDR3 is CASSAEGQGYGYTF. CDR3 sequence (DNA): TGTGCCAGCAGTGCGGAGGGGCAGGGCTATGGCTACACCTTC.

The chain links TRBV28 to TRBJ2-7; unclear D gene. Germline V gene lookup returns CDR1 MDHEN and CDR2 SYDVKM. V shed 5 bases and J shed 4 bases, with 6 bases lying between them. CDR3 length: 11 residues. As DNA, the CDR3 is TGTGCCAGCAGTAACATTTACGAGCAGTACTTC. It yields the protein CASSNIYEQYF.

V gene TRBV14 combines with J gene TRBJ1-1; D possibly corresponds to TRBD1 (5 bases). Germline V gene data show CDR1 as SGHDN and CDR2 as FVKESK. The CDR3 is 14 amino acids. V lost 7 bases to trimming and J lost 4 bases, with 16 bases between them. The CDR3 sequence is CASNPRGVGTEAFF. CDR3 in DNA: TGTGCCAGCAACCCCCGGGGGGTTGGCACTGAAGCTTTCTTT.

The chain combines TRBV15 with TRBJ1-5; D is uncertain. Trimming took off 4 bases at V and 1 base at J, with 11 bases between the two ends. The germline CDR1 and CDR2 sequences are LNHNV and YYDKDF (reference sequence). The CDR3 has 15 residues. Written as DNA, the CDR3 is TGTGCCACCAGCACCCGGTCGGGGAGCAATCAGCCCCAGCATTTT. Residues: CATSTRSGSNQPQHF.

The V call is TRBV29-1, the J call TRBJ1-3; no reliable D call. The CDR3 has 12 residues. Per germline, CDR1 SQVTM and CDR2 ANQGSEA. The ends were cut back, 6 bases at V and 2 bases at J, with 8 bases in the middle. The CDR3 protein is CSVPGAGNTIYF. The CDR3 DNA reads as TGCAGCGTGCCCGGGGCTGGAAACACCATATATTTT.

The chain is built from TRBV7-9 and TRBJ2-1; TRBD2 agrees at 11 bases. The CDR3 loop spans 15 amino acids. Germline V lookup: CDR1 SEHNR, CDR2 FQNEAQ (reference sequence). V lost 3 bases, J lost 2 bases, and 0 bases stayed unmatched. The CDR3 reads CASSLTSGAYNEQFF. The CDR3 DNA follows: TGTGCCAGCAGCTTGACTAGCGGGGCCTACAATGAGCAGTTCTTC.

This rearrangement joins TRBV30 to TRBJ1-1, with a tentative D call TRBD1 (6 bases). This CDR3 contains 15 residues. V lost 3 bases, J lost 1 base, and 15 bases lay in between. The germline gives CDR1 GTSNPN, CDR2 SVGIG (reference sequence). The CDR3 spells CAWRNEDSKNTEAFF. In DNA, the CDR3 is TGTGCCTGGAGGAACGAGGACAGCAAGAACACTGAAGCTTTCTTT.

V gene TRBV7-8 combines with J gene TRBJ1-2; D is perhaps TRBD1 (5 bases). Germline V gene sequence: CDR1 SGHVS, CDR2 FQNEAQ. The V gene lost 5 bases and the J gene lost 13 bases, with 26 bases spanning the gap. This CDR3 has 15 residues. DNA of the CDR3: TGTGCCAGCAGCCCCGGAATAGACCAGGGTAGTTGGATCACCTTC. Residues: CASSPGIDQGSWITF.

This sequence joins TRBV5-4 and TRBJ2-2, with D perhaps TRBD2 (6 bases). V lost 1 base and J lost 4, with 11 bases in between. This CDR3 region has 15 residues. Germline CDR1 reads SGHNT; CDR2 reads YYREEE (reference sequence). CDR3 DNA: TGTGCCAGCAGCTTGCAGACGGGAGTCACCGGGGAGCTGTTTTTT. This codes for CASSLQTGVTGELFF.

The CDR3 sequence: CASSVSGGFGNTIYF. In DNA form, the CDR3 reads TGTGCCAGCAGCGTCTCAGGGGGCTTTGGAAACACCATATATTTT. This sequence joins TRBV9 and TRBJ1-3, with TRBD1 matching 8 bases. After removal of 2 bases from V and 3 bases from J, the junction contained 4 bases not matched to a gene. The CDR3 runs 15 residues. CDR1 is SGDLS and CDR2 is YYNGEE in the germline V gene. The whole variable domain, remainder taken from reference TRBV9 and TRBJ1-3, is DSGVTQTPKHLITATGQRVTLRCSPRSGDLSVYWYQQSLDQGLQFLIQYYNGEERAKGNILERFSAQQFPDLHSELNLSSLELGDSALYFCASSVSGGFGNTIYFGEGSWLTVV.

CDR3 bases: TGCGCCAGCAGCTTGGGAGCCCTAAGCTACGAGCAGTACTTC. It encodes CASSLGALSYEQYF. This chain uses TRBV5-1 with TRBJ2-7; the D is unclear. The CDR3 extends over 14 amino acids. Trimming took off 0 bases at V and 3 bases at J, with 10 bases between the two ends. Germline CDR1 SGHRS, CDR2 YFSETQ.

In its sample, this clone was seen a few times. The chain uses TRBV28 and TRBJ2-2; 8 bases align to TRBD1. V shed 3 bases and J 3 bases; nucleotides not matched to a gene: 9. Germline lookup yields CDR1 MDHEN and CDR2 SYDVKM. CDR3 length: 17 residues. The CDR3 nucleotides are TGTGCCAGCAGTTTGGCCCAGGACAGGGTAGACACCGGGGAGCTGTTTTTT. This translates into CASSLAQDRVDTGELFF.

The V call is TRBV19, the J call TRBJ1-1, with 8 bases matching TRBD1. J was trimmed by 4 bases and V by 4 bases; bases with no gene match: 11. The CDR3 has 16 residues. The germline V gene encodes CDR1 LNHDA and CDR2 SQIVND (reference sequence). This chain's CDR3 is CASSTLRQGQGTEAFF. CDR3 in DNA: TGTGCCAGTAGTACCCTACGACAGGGGCAGGGCACTGAAGCTTTCTTT.

This chain joins TRBV4-2 and TRBJ2-5; D is possibly TRBD1 (6 bases). The J call may be in error: the DNA end matches TRBJ2-7 better. Germline V CDR1 and CDR2: LGHNA, YNFKEQ. CDR3 length: 12 residues. The CDR3 bases are TGTGCCAGCAGCCCAGGGGCCGGCGAGCAGTACTTC. This translates into CASSPGAGEQYF.

The chain combines TRBV5-4 with TRBJ1-1, with D possibly TRBD1 on 6 matching bases. The CDR3 extends over 16 amino acids. From germline, CDR1 is SGHNT and CDR2 YYREEE (reference sequence). Trimming left V 4 bases short and J 2 bases short, with 18 bases between. This chain's CDR3 is CASSPRRGGRNTEAFF. In DNA form, the CDR3 reads TGTGCCAGCAGCCCGAGGCGCGGGGGGCGCAACACTGAAGCTTTCTTT.

V gene TRBV12-5 combines with J gene TRBJ1-1; D is possibly TRBD1 (5 bases). Deletions cut 3 bases from V and 5 bases from J, with 16 bases between. The germline V gene encodes CDR1 LGHNT and CDR2 FRNRAP. The CDR3 length is 15 residues. CDR3 protein: CASGLSRKGRTEAFF. The CDR3 coding sequence is TGTGCTAGTGGTTTAAGCCGGAAGGGGAGGACTGAAGCTTTCTTT.

The genes are TRBV18 and TRBJ1-1; 7 positions agree with TRBD1. The V gene end was trimmed by 8 bases and the J gene end by 0 bases; junction bases not matched to a gene: 18. This CDR3 is built from 18 residues. Germline values: CDR1 KGHSH, CDR2 LQKENI. The CDR3 loop reads CASTVQGQVVNVNTEAFF. The CDR3 region has the DNA TGTGCCAGCACTGTACAAGGACAGGTTGTTAATGTGAACACTGAAGCTTTCTTT.